This T cell receptor (beta chain) was captured in a study of OX40 agonist ivuxolimab in advanced cancers. Study background: Aged about 20 to 80 with a mean of roughly 63 years, they were 75% to 85% male. Prior therapy, whether anti-PD-1, anti-PD-L1 or anti-CTLA-4, was allowed, and approximately 40% had some. General study results and limits: More expanded clones were seen, on average, in CD8+ T cells than in CD4+.

Details on this clone: The antigen is unknown.

Here immunoSEQ multiplex PCR was the method, and the copy in TCRdb shows in-frame clones only, minus some. The repertoire includes about 36,000 clones, 78% of them detected once, and roughly 13% sits in the top ten. The CDR3 has 14 residues. Germline V CDR1 and CDR2: GTSNPN, SVGIG (reference sequence). With 3 bases removed from V and 0 bases from J, the gap between germline ends came to 10 bases. The clonotype was recovered from an adult with an advanced solid tumor such as melanoma, head and neck, liver or kidney cancer. Sequencing used CD4+ or CD8+ T cells sorted from blood, obtained in a trial of the OX40 agonist ivuxolimab. This chain uses TRBV30 with TRBJ2-3; D unclear. In DNA, the CDR3 is TGTGCCTGGAGCCGCGGAACTAGCACAGATACGCAGTATTTT. Translation: CAWSRGTSTDTQYF.